The rows below give T cell receptor beta chains drawn from one sample of a study of blood T cell repertoires in COVID-19. The protocol was immunoSEQ multiplex PCR, while the TCRdb copy is restricted to in-frame clones and leaves out a portion. Here the sample spans over 90,000 clones, about 78% being singletons. What was sequenced was peripheral blood. All receptors derive from a man between 60 and 75 years old with active or convalescent COVID-19. Each CDR3 is given with its conserved first and last residue. A D gene is named only where the DNA matches it firmly. Clone size, where shown, is once, few, many, or a class for clones that have expanded.

TGTGCCAGCAGTACCACAGGGGGCGCGACCAAAAACATTCAGTACTTC CASSTTGGATKNIQYF NA TRBV7-2 TRBD1 TRBJ2-4
TGTGCCAGCAGTGTTTCTCGGACTAGGGATGGATACGAGCAGTACTTC CASSVSRTRDGYEQYF NA TRBV2 TRBD2 TRBJ2-7
TGTGCCAGCAGCTTAGATCGCCGACAGGGAAAAAAACTGTTTTTT CASSLDRRQGKKLFF many TRBV7-2 TRBD1 TRBJ1-4
TGTGCCAGTAGTCCGCGGCAGGGGATTGCGAACTATGGCTACACCTTC CASSPRQGIANYGYTF NA TRBV19 NA TRBJ1-2
TGTGCCAGTAGTATCGTTACAGGGGCCCGGGCCTATAGCAATCAGCCCCAGCATTTT CASSIVTGARAYSNQPQHF NA TRBV19 TRBD1 TRBJ1-5
TGTGCCAGCAGCCCAGGGGGTAGAAGTCAGCCCCAGCATTTT CASSPGGRSQPQHF NA TRBV28 TRBD1 TRBJ1-5
TGTGCCAGCAGGCGCCGGGACAAAAACAATGAGCAGTTCTTC CASRRRDKNNEQFF few TRBV7-2 NA TRBJ2-1
TGCAGCGCTAGTTTAGAGACCCAGTACTTC CSASLETQYF NA TRBV29-1 NA TRBJ2-5
TGTGCCAGCAGACCGGGACTAACCTACAATGAGCAGTTCTTC CASRPGLTYNEQFF NA TRBV2 TRBD2 TRBJ2-1
TGTGCCAGTAGTCCTTGGGGCAGCATGAACACTGAAGCTTTCTTT CASSPWGSMNTEAFF NA TRBV19 NA TRBJ1-1
TGTGCCAGCTCACCAACAGGGGGCGTGCAGCCCCAGCATTTT CASSPTGGVQPQHF few TRBV18 TRBD1 TRBJ1-5
TGTGCCAGCAGCCAAGGAGCCGGGGACACAGATACGCAGTATTTT CASSQGAGDTDTQYF NA TRBV4-2 NA TRBJ2-3
TGTGCCAGCAGCTTAGGGACAGCCAACCTAGCCAAAAACATTCAGTACTTC CASSLGTANLAKNIQYF NA TRBV7-9 NA TRBJ2-4
TGTGCCAGCAGCCAAGGGAGGGGTGGCTACACCTTC CASSQGRGGYTF NA TRBV3-1/TRBV3-2 NA TRBJ1-2
TGTGCCAGCAGCCCGCAACCGGGACAGGGGGCCCGGGAGCAGTTCTTC CASSPQPGQGAREQFF NA TRBV11-1 TRBD1 TRBJ2-1
TGTGCCAGCTCACCTGGACAGTTGAACACTGAAGCTTTCTTT CASSPGQLNTEAFF NA TRBV18 NA TRBJ1-1
TGTGCCAGCAGGGGGACAGGGGGACGGGAGACCCAGTACTTC CASRGTGGRETQYF NA TRBV6-5 TRBD1 TRBJ2-5
TGTGCCAGCAGCTCCAATTCAGGGAACACTGAAGCTTTCTTT CASSSNSGNTEAFF NA TRBV7-9 NA TRBJ1-1
TGTGCCAGCAGCCGGGACAGCTCTGGGGCCAACGTCCTGACTTTC CASSRDSSGANVLTF NA TRBV28 TRBD1 TRBJ2-6
TGTGCCAGCAGTGAATCGACTGGCTTGGACACCATATATTTT CASSESTGLDTIYF NA TRBV6-1 NA TRBJ1-3
TGTGCCAGCAGCCCACGGGGACTAGCGGGAGATGAGCAGTACTTC CASSPRGLAGDEQYF NA TRBV11-3 TRBD2 TRBJ2-7
TGTGCCAGCAGCGCGACCGGGACAGGGGGCACTGAAGCTTTCTTT CASSATGTGGTEAFF NA TRBV9 TRBD1 TRBJ1-1
TGCGCCAGCAGCTTGCAACCGGGAGACCAGGAAAAACTGTTTTTT CASSLQPGDQEKLFF few TRBV5-1 NA TRBJ1-4
TGTGCCGGCGGGACAGGCGAAAAACTGTTTTTT CAGGTGEKLFF NA TRBV7-9 TRBD1 TRBJ1-4
TGTGCCAGCAGCTTAGGCGGACTAGCGGGAGGTATATATTTT CASSLGGLAGGIYF NA TRBV7-2 TRBD2 TRBJ2-3
TGTGCCAGCTCCCCAGGCGGGAGGGCTGATGAGCAGTTCTTC CASSPGGRADEQFF NA TRBV9 TRBD2 TRBJ2-1
TGTGCCAGCAGTTTTACAGGGTTTGCAGATACGCAGTATTTT CASSFTGFADTQYF NA TRBV6-5 NA TRBJ2-3
TGTGCCAGCAGTTTCCATTTAGGACAGGGGGTCGGTGAGCAGTTCTTC CASSFHLGQGVGEQFF NA TRBV27 TRBD1 TRBJ2-1
TGTGCCAGCAGTCCCTGGCTAGCAGGCAATGAGCAGTTCTTC CASSPWLAGNEQFF NA TRBV11-3 NA TRBJ2-1
TGCGCCAGCAGCCTTATAGAGGGGGATTCACCCCTCCACTTT CASSLIEGDSPLHF NA TRBV4-1 NA TRBJ1-6
TGTGCCAGCAGTTTATCGATAGGGGGGGCCAGTGGCTACACCTTC CASSLSIGGASGYTF NA TRBV27 NA TRBJ1-2
TGTGCCAGCAGCTCACAGGGGTTATCTGGAAACACCATATATTTT CASSSQGLSGNTIYF NA TRBV7-2 TRBD1 TRBJ1-3
TGTGCCAGTAGTACGAGGACAGCGAACACTGAAGCTTTCTTT CASSTRTANTEAFF NA TRBV19 NA TRBJ1-1
TGCGCCAGCAGCTTCTGGACAGGGGTTAACACCGGGGAGCTGTTTTTT CASSFWTGVNTGELFF NA TRBV5-1 TRBD1 TRBJ2-2
TGCGCCAGCAGCCCCCGGAGGGGACAGGGCTACGAGCAGTACTTC CASSPRRGQGYEQYF NA TRBV5-1 TRBD1 TRBJ2-7
TGCGCCAGCGCAGTAGGGGGGGCTGGGGCCAACGTCCTGACTTTC CASAVGGAGANVLTF NA TRBV10-2 NA TRBJ2-6
TGCAGTGCTAGTGGGGACAGGGGGGGAACTGAAGCTTTCTTT CSASGDRGGTEAFF NA TRBV20-1 TRBD1 TRBJ1-1
TGTGCCAGCAGCCCCGACAGGGAGTACGAGCAGTACTTC CASSPDREYEQYF NA TRBV28 TRBD1 TRBJ2-7
TGCGCCAGCAGCCTAGACAGTTACGAGCAGTACTTC CASSLDSYEQYF NA TRBV4-1 NA TRBJ2-7
TGTGCCGGACGGGGGGGCACTGGAAATGAGCAGTTCTTC CAGRGGTGNEQFF NA TRBV6-5 TRBD2 TRBJ2-1
TGTGCCAGCAGACCGACTTCAGAGGCAGATACGCAGTATTTT CASRPTSEADTQYF NA TRBV6-6 NA TRBJ2-3
TGTGCCAGCAGCATGACAGACTATGGCTACACCTTC CASSMTDYGYTF NA TRBV5-8 NA TRBJ1-2
TGTGCCAGCAGTACTAGCGGCTCCTACAATGAGCAGTTCTTC CASSTSGSYNEQFF NA TRBV2 TRBD2 TRBJ2-1
TGTGCCAGCAGCCACCAGGGGCCGGAGACCCAGTACTTC CASSHQGPETQYF NA TRBV7-2 NA TRBJ2-5
TGTGCCAGCAGCCAAGCCTCCGGGAATTACTACAATGAGCAGTTCTTC CASSQASGNYYNEQFF NA TRBV3-1/TRBV3-2 NA TRBJ2-1
TGTGCCAGCAGCCCCCGGCACCGAGGGGGTCTCGAGCAGTACTTC CASSPRHRGGLEQYF NA TRBV9 NA TRBJ2-7
TGTGCCAGCGCAAACAGGGATCGAGGGCAGCCCCAGCATTTT CASANRDRGQPQHF NA TRBV2 NA TRBJ1-5
TGTGCCAGCAGCCGGACTAGCGGACGTAACACCGGGGAGCTGTTTTTT CASSRTSGRNTGELFF few TRBV7-2 TRBD2 TRBJ2-2
TGTGCCAGCAGTAAACCCCTAGGAGTGGCTGAAAAACTGTTTTTT CASSKPLGVAEKLFF NA TRBV28 NA TRBJ1-4
TGTGCCAGCAGTGCCTCATCACTCCCCTACGAGCAGTACTTC CASSASSLPYEQYF NA TRBV28 NA TRBJ2-7
TGCGCCAGCAGCTTTACAGGGACGGGAACTAATGAAAAACTGTTTTTT CASSFTGTGTNEKLFF NA TRBV5-1 NA TRBJ1-4